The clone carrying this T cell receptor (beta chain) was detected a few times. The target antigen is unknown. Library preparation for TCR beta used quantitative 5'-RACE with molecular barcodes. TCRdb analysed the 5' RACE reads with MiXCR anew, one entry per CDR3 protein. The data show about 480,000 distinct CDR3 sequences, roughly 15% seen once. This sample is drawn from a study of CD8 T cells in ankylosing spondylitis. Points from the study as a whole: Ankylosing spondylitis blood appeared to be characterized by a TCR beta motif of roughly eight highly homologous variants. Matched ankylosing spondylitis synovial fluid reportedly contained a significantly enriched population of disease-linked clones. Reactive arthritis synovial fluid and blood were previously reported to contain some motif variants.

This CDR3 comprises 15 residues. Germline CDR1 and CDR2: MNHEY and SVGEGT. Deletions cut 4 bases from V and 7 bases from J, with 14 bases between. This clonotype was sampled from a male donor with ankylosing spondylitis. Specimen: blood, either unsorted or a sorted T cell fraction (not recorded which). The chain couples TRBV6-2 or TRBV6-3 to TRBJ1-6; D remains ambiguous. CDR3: CASSSAGYKNSPLHF. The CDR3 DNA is TGTGCCAGCAGTTCGGCGGGATACAAGAATTCACCCCTCCACTTT.